Presented here are 21 T cell receptor beta chains from one specimen sequenced in a study of blood T cells in healthy people across ages. The use of a sample-barcoded 5' primer and a J-beta primer mix characterized a second PCR of roughly 6 to 11 cycles. TCRdb re-analysed the 5' RACE reads in MiXCR, keeping a single row per CDR3 protein. Among approximately 600,000 distinct CDR3 sequences listed, roughly three fifths were seen once. The sample was blood. Source of these receptors: a man aged 60 to 75 in good health.

The chain has TRBV12-3 or TRBV12-4 and TRBJ1-4, with D uncertain. Trimming left V 8 bases short and J 0 bases short, with 10 bases between. This CDR3 is built from 14 residues. The CDR3 is CASGGVTTNEKLFF. In DNA form, the CDR3 reads TGTGCCAGCGGTGGGGTGACAACTAATGAAAAACTGTTTTTT.

The chain carries TRBV4-3 and TRBJ1-4, with 7 bases that match TRBD1. J was trimmed by 13 bases and V by 4 bases; bases with no gene match: 15. This CDR3 comprises 15 residues. The germline V gene encodes CDR1 LGHNA and CDR2 YSLEER. CDR3 region: CASSLGTALVSALFF. As DNA, the CDR3 is TGCGCCAGCAGCCTAGGGACAGCCTTGGTGTCGGCACTGTTTTTT.

This chain links TRBV12-1 with TRBJ2-7; TRBD1 reflects the table's D call only, with no check against the DNA. TRBV12-1 counts as a pseudogene. The CDR3 extends over 12 amino acids. The CDR3 DNA follows: TGTGCCAGCAGCTTCAGGTCCGGGGAGCAGTACTTC. As protein: CASSFRSGEQYF.

This clonotype has only one observation. The chain couples TRBV7-2 to TRBJ2-1, with TRBD2 identical over 12 bases. The CDR3 loop spans 20 amino acids. Germline assignment: CDR1 SGHTA and CDR2 FQGNSA. J was trimmed by 6 bases and V by 5 bases; bases with no gene match: 20. DNA for the CDR3: TGTGCCAGCAGCGAGGGAGGCGGACTAGCGGGGCCACCTATAGGCAATGAGCAGTTCTTC. This sequence encodes CASSEGGGLAGPPIGNEQFF.

This chain joins TRBV28 and TRBJ2-7, with 8 positions matching TRBD2. Germline V gene sequence: CDR1 MDHEN, CDR2 SYDVKM. The CDR3 has 14 amino acids. J gave up 2 bases and V 11 bases, and 11 bases lay outside the gene matches. CDR3 region: CAGRAGETAYEQYF. The CDR3 bases are TGTGCCGGGCGAGCGGGGGAGACTGCCTACGAGCAGTACTTC.

The chain couples TRBV20-1 to TRBJ2-7, with D possibly matching TRBD2 (5 bases). Trimming stripped 6 bases from V and 4 bases from J, with 16 bases between. The CDR3 contains 13 residues. Germline V gives CDR1 DFQATT, CDR2 SNEGSKA (reference sequence). CDR3 amino acids: CSATPGGEYEQYF. The DNA for the CDR3 is TGCAGTGCAACCCCAGGTGGGGAGTACGAGCAGTACTTC.

This rearrangement joins TRBV6-6 to TRBJ2-1; 8 bases fit TRBD1. J gave up 0 bases and V 8 bases, and 6 bases lay outside the gene matches. Germline V gene data show CDR1 as MNHNY and CDR2 as SVGAGI (reference sequence). This CDR3 region has 15 residues. CDR3 region: CASRRGQSSYNEQFF. CDR3 nucleotides: TGTGCCAGCCGCAGGGGGCAGAGCTCCTACAATGAGCAGTTCTTC.

With respect to this clonotype: An end of the junction does not agree with germline; a read error may underlie this. This rearrangement joins TRBV5-1 to TRBJ2-1; 12 bases are shared with TRBD2. The CDR3 runs 15 residues. Germline CDR1 reads SGHRS; CDR2 reads YFSETQ. CDR3 nucleotide sequence: TGTGCCAGCAGCTGGCTAGCGGGGGGGAACAATGAGCAGTTCTTC. Residues: CASSWLAGGNNEQFF.

This chain connects TRBV4-2 to TRBJ2-3; D assignment may be TRBD1 or TRBD2 (5 bases each). V was trimmed by 4 bases and J by 0 bases, leaving 14 bases between them. The CDR3 totals 16 residues. CDR1 is LGHNA, CDR2 YNFKEQ, per germline. The chain's CDR3 is CASSPSGASSTDTQYF. The CDR3 nucleotides are TGTGCCAGCAGCCCCTCCGGGGCCTCTAGCACAGATACGCAGTATTTT.

This clonotype turned up a few times. A read error may explain this, as a much larger clone is one base away. The chain links TRBV29-1 to TRBJ2-5, with D maybe TRBD1 (5 bases). V shed 7 bases and J shed 5 bases, with 23 bases lying between them. Germline V CDR1 and CDR2: SQVTM, ANQGSEA. The length of the CDR3 is 15 residues. The chain's CDR3 is CSADTGRAGMETQYF. CDR3 in DNA: TGCAGCGCCGATACAGGCCGCGCAGGGATGGAGACCCAGTACTTC.

The V call is TRBV12-3 or TRBV12-4, the J call TRBJ2-3, with D hard to call. The CDR3 totals 14 residues. V was pared by 6 bases and J by 2 bases, with 12 bases between. CDR3 sequence reads: CASRVDVNTDTQYF. CDR3 DNA: TGTGCCAGCAGAGTCGACGTTAACACAGATACGCAGTATTTT.

The V gene is TRBV20-1, the J gene TRBJ2-3, with 7 bases lining up with TRBD1. The V gene end was trimmed by 5 bases and the J gene end by 7 bases; junction bases not matched to a gene: 12. Germline lookup yields CDR1 DFQATT and CDR2 SNEGSKA (reference sequence). The CDR3 covers 14 residues. The CDR3 is CSAGGQTAPYTQYF. In DNA, the CDR3 is TGCAGTGCTGGGGGACAGACTGCCCCGTATACGCAGTATTTT.

The chain combines TRBV6-1 with TRBJ2-1; D might be TRBD1 or TRBD2, each matching 5 bases. CDR1 and CDR2 from the germline V gene are MNHNS and SASEGT. This CDR3 is built from 14 residues. V shed 4 bases and J shed 2 bases, with 9 bases lying between them. In DNA, the CDR3 is TGTGCCAGCAGTGCCCAGGGACCCTACAATGAGCAGTTCTTC. Translation gives CASSAQGPYNEQFF.

The chain carries TRBV5-1 and TRBJ2-1; possibly TRBD1 for D (5 bases). Per the germline V gene, CDR1 is SGHRS and CDR2 is YFSETQ. There are 13 residues in the CDR3. V dropped 4 bases and J dropped 6 bases, with 11 bases sitting between them. The CDR3 protein is CASSRLRGNEQFF. The DNA of the CDR3 is TGCGCCAGCAGCCGTCTAAGGGGCAATGAGCAGTTCTTC.

V gene TRBV5-1 combines with J gene TRBJ1-2; the D gene is possibly TRBD1 (5 bases). The CDR3 is 14 amino acids. The V and J ends lost 4 bases and 5 bases respectively, with 15 bases between them. Germline lookup yields CDR1 SGHRS and CDR2 YFSETQ. CDR3 protein: CASSDTGSDYGYTF. Written as DNA, the CDR3 is TGCGCCAGCAGCGACACAGGATCCGATTATGGCTACACCTTC.

This chain's CDR3 is CASSPSEQALGQFF. For the CDR3, the DNA is TGTGCCAGCTCACCATCCGAACAGGCCTTGGGGCAGTTCTTC. The chain carries TRBV18 and TRBJ2-1; D perhaps matches TRBD1 (5 bases). V was cut by 2 bases and J by 12 bases, with 17 bases left in between. This CDR3 contains 14 residues. CDR1 is KGHSH and CDR2 is LQKENI in the germline V gene.

The chain uses TRBV11-2 and TRBJ2-1, with TRBD1 identical over 7 bases. CDR1 SGHAT and CDR2 FQNNGV come from the germline V gene. Losses at the gene ends were 1 base for V and 10 bases for J; bases not matched to a gene: 4. CDR3 size: 13 residues. The CDR3 region has the DNA TGTGCCAGCAGCTTAGGTAGAGGGGGCGAGCAGTTCTTC. Its protein is CASSLGRGGEQFF.

This clonotype was observed a few times. This chain uses TRBV20-1 with TRBJ2-7, with 13 bases that match TRBD2. V was clipped by 7 bases and J by 0 bases; unmatched bases: 3. This CDR3 spans 14 amino acids. Germline V gives CDR1 DFQATT, CDR2 SNEGSKA (reference sequence). The CDR3 nucleotides are TGCAGTGTCCGGACTAGCGGGGGCTCCTACGAGCAGTACTTC. This gives the protein CSVRTSGGSYEQYF.

CDR3 residues: CASSKDEVAGALNTGELFF. CDR3 sequence (DNA): TGTGCCAGCAGCAAAGACGAGGTAGCGGGGGCCCTCAACACCGGGGAGCTGTTTTTT. The chain carries TRBV21-1 and TRBJ2-2; the table's D call, TRBD2, was not checked against the DNA. TRBV21-1 is a recognized pseudogene. The CDR3 covers 19 residues.

The J gene is TRBJ1-1, the V gene TRBV6-5; D gene uncertain. CDR1 and CDR2 from the germline V gene are MNHEY and SVGAGI. The CDR3 consists of 13 residues. V was pared by 4 bases and J by 1 base, with 7 bases between. The CDR3 sequence: CASSWSGNTEAFF. For the CDR3, the DNA is TGTGCCAGCAGTTGGTCTGGGAACACTGAAGCTTTCTTT.

The chain uses TRBV7-7 and TRBJ1-4; D unclear. CDR1 is SSHAT and CDR2 is FNYEAQ in the germline V gene (reference sequence). V dropped 2 bases and J dropped 6 bases, with 13 bases sitting between them. The CDR3 is 15 amino acids. CDR3 DNA: TGTGCCAGCAGCTTATACGTGTCGGCGGATGAAAAACTGTTTTTT. Translating gives CASSLYVSADEKLFF.